This passage covers 13 T cell receptor beta chains from one sample sequenced in a study of T cells expressing NK-cell markers. TCRdb re-called the 5' RACE reads; every CDR3 protein appears as one record, without DNA. This sample lists roughly 420,000 distinct CDR3 sequences; its ten largest clones have 6% to 9.5%. Sequenced material: blood T cells: a sorted CD56 or NKG2C T cell subset, CD4+ or CD8+ T cells, or bulk PBMC T cells (not recorded which). Every receptor here comes from a woman between 18 and 70 years old in good health.

V and J are TRBV12-3 or TRBV12-4 and TRBJ2-5; TCRdb's assignment of TRBD1 cannot be checked, as there is no DNA. The CDR3 consists of 14 residues. The CDR3 loop is CASRSSGGAQTQYF.

The chain is built from TRBV6-1 and TRBJ1-6; TCRdb names TRBD1, which stays unverified in the absence of DNA. In germline, CDR1 is MNHNS, CDR2 SASEGT. The CDR3 length is 13 residues. The CDR3 here is CASSGTGSPPLHF.

This chain joins TRBV30 and TRBJ2-3; TCRdb reports TRBD1, a call that lacks DNA to check it against. This CDR3 has 13 residues. Germline V gene sequence: CDR1 GTSNPN, CDR2 SVGIG (reference sequence). The CDR3 loop is CAWSPRVLGAQYF.

The V and J genes are TRBV5-5 and TRBJ2-7; TCRdb returns TRBD2, unconfirmable since there is no DNA. Germline lookup yields CDR1 SGHKS and CDR2 YYEKEE (reference sequence). This CDR3 has 15 residues. This chain's CDR3 is CASSPLAGGPGEQYF.

This chain joins TRBV5-6 and TRBJ2-3. Germline CDR1 and CDR2: SGHDT and YYEEEE. This CDR3 spans 13 amino acids. The CDR3 here is CASSFPNTDTQYF.

The chain joins TRBV21-1 to TRBJ1-5; TCRdb's D call, TRBD1, is unchecked because there is no DNA. TRBV21-1 represents a pseudogene. This CDR3 contains 11 residues. The CDR3 sequence is CASSKKGEPNF.

The chain has TRBV20-1 and TRBJ2-2; without DNA, the TCRdb call of TRBD1 cannot be checked. CDR3 size: 14 residues. Per germline, CDR1 DFQATT and CDR2 SNEGSKA (reference sequence). The CDR3 loop reads CSASGTGAGGELFF.

The J gene is TRBJ2-1, the V gene TRBV24-1. Germline CDR1 is KGHDR and CDR2 is SFDVKD. The CDR3 is made up of 14 amino acids. The chain's CDR3 is CATSAGGSWDEQFF.

V gene TRBV6-5 combines with J gene TRBJ1-2; TCRdb lists TRBD1, though no DNA is available to test this call. Germline CDR1 reads MNHEY; CDR2 reads SVGAGI. The CDR3 is 17 amino acids. CDR3 sequence: CASSYTGWDRTTYGYTF.

The rearrangement links TRBV11-2 to TRBJ1-2; TCRdb selects TRBD1, and the lack of DNA leaves this call unchecked. CDR1 SGHAT and CDR2 FQNNGV come from the germline V gene. CDR3 length equals 17 residues. This chain's CDR3 is CASSPLGGADVWYGYTF. The complete variable domain, with remaining parts taken from reference TRBV11-2 and TRBJ1-2, reads EAGVAQSPRYKIIEKRQSVAFWCNPISGHATLYWYQQILGQGPKLLIQFQNNGVVDDSQLPKDRFSAERLKGVDSTLKIQPAKLEDSAVYLCASSPLGGADVWYGYTFGSGTRLTVV.

This rearrangement joins TRBV6-1 to TRBJ2-3; the TRBD1 assignment by TCRdb is unverifiable without DNA. Looked up from germline, CDR1 is MNHNS and CDR2 is SASEGT. The CDR3 runs 14 residues. CDR3: CASRDRGATDTQYF.

V usage is TRBV6-5 and J usage is TRBJ2-2. CDR1 is MNHEY, CDR2 SVGAGI, per germline. CDR3 length: 15 amino acids. CDR3 in amino acids: CASSYSNMGTGELFF.

The rearrangement links TRBV20-1 to TRBJ2-1. The CDR3 spans 15 residues. CDR1 DFQATT and CDR2 SNEGSKA come from the germline V gene (reference sequence). The CDR3 reads CSARSLADSYNEQFF.